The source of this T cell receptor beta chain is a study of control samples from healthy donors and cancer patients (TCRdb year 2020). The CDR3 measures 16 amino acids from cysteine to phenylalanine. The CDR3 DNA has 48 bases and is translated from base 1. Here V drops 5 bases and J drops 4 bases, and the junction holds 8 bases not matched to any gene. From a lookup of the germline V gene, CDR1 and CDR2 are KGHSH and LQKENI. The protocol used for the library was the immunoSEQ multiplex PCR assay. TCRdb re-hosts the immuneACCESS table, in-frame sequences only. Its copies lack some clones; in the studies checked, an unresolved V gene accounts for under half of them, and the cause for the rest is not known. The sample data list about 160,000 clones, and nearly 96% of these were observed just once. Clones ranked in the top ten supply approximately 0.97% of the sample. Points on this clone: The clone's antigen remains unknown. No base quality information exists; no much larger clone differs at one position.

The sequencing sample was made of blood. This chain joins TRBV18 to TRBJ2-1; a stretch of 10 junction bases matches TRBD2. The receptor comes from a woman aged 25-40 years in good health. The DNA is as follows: TGTGCCAGCTCAATCGCTAGCGGGGGCCCTTACAATGAGCAGTTCTTC. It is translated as CASSIASGGPYNEQFF.